Described below is a single TCR beta chain sequence and its context. This sample was taken from a study of blood T cells in healthy people across ages. Trimming pared 3 bases from V and 11 bases from J, leaving 10 bases between. The V gene's germline CDR1 is ENHRY and CDR2 SYGVKD. This CDR3 is built from 11 residues. Through a sample-barcoded 5' primer and a J-beta primer mix, a second PCR was run for about 6 to 12 cycles. TCRdb redid the calling of the 5' RACE reads with MiXCR, one entry per CDR3 protein. Of 2 million or so distinct CDR3 sequences detected, just under 50% appear once; the ten largest clones hold more than 2%.

This sequence joins TRBV10-3 and TRBJ1-2; D is possibly TRBD1 (5 bases). The receptor comes from a woman in her forties in good health. The sequenced sample consisted of blood. The CDR3 DNA is TGTGCCATCAGTGAAACGGGACCGTACACCTTC. It translates to CAISETGPYTF.